The sample holds many counts of the clone carrying this T cell receptor beta chain. The antigen remains undetermined. One junction end does not reproduce the germline sequence, and a read error may be involved. The sample originates from a study of T cell repertoires in cytomegalovirus infection. Looking at the study overall: CMV infection and matching HLA type were both indicated by public TCR beta signatures.

MiXCR, applied by TCRdb to the reads, yields one record per CDR3 protein. Of fewer than 200,000 distinct CDR3 sequences listed, about a tenth are singletons. The V gene's germline CDR1 is SGHVS and CDR2 FQNEAQ. The CDR3 has 14 amino acids. General study results and limits: In two of eight donors, the top clonotype was HLA-C-restricted CMV-specific.

The J gene is TRBJ2-3, the V gene TRBV7-8; 8 bases agree with TRBD2. This clonotype was obtained from a human donor in good health (CMV status not recorded). Some clones in this sample may be carry-over from other donors' samples. The sample taken for sequencing was PBMCs. The CDR3 here is CASSVAGRTDTQYF. CDR3 DNA sequence: TGTGCCAGCAGCGTAGCGGGGCGCACAGATACGCAGTATTTT.